Following are 9 T cell receptor beta chains from one sample sequenced in a study of T cells after yellow fever vaccination. TCRdb called the 5' RACE reads again in MiXCR, with one record for every CDR3 protein. The table lists 300,000 to 400,000 distinct CDR3 sequences, roughly 8.3% of them singletons, with 15% to 20% in the top ten. Sequenced material: PBMCs, taken 45 days after the first yellow fever vaccination. Receptor source: a man between 18 and 29 years old who received the YFV17D yellow fever vaccine.

This clonotype showed up many times. This chain uses TRBV28 with TRBJ1-4; D is perhaps TRBD1 (6 bases). V was cut by 3 bases and J by 6 bases, with 20 bases left in between. The CDR3 runs 17 residues. Germline V gene data show CDR1 as MDHEN and CDR2 as SYDVKM. CDR3 sequence reads: CASSLGRWGAGDEKLFF. DNA for the CDR3: TGTGCCAGCAGTTTGGGAAGGTGGGGGGCCGGGGATGAAAAACTGTTTTTT.

This clonotype was picked up many times. This chain uses TRBV19 with TRBJ2-7; the D call may be TRBD1 or TRBD2 (5 bases each). The germline gives CDR1 LNHDA, CDR2 SQIVND (reference sequence). Trimming shortened V by 6 bases and J by 0 bases, and 15 bases separated the two germline ends. There are 15 residues in the CDR3. CDR3 nucleotide sequence: TGTGCCAGTAGACCAGGGACGGCCAGCTCCTACGAGCAGTACTTC. Its translation: CASRPGTASSYEQYF.

This clonotype appeared many times. This chain uses TRBV7-2 with TRBJ1-2; TRBD1 might be the D (5 bases). This CDR3 has 14 amino acids. Per the germline V gene, CDR1 is SGHTA and CDR2 is FQGNSA. V gave up 5 bases and J gave up 7 bases, with 17 bases separating them. The CDR3 is CASSTPRWDGGYTF. CDR3 in DNA: TGTGCCAGCAGCACCCCTCGATGGGACGGTGGCTACACCTTC.

The J gene is TRBJ2-7, the V gene TRBV18, with 9 bases aligning to TRBD1. Germline assignment: CDR1 KGHSH and CDR2 LQKENI. The CDR3 is made up of 15 amino acids. V trimming: 4 bases; J trimming: 1 base; junction bases outside the gene matches: 5. The CDR3 reads CASSQGTGRSYEQYF. CDR3 sequence (DNA): TGTGCCAGCTCACAGGGGACAGGGAGGTCCTACGAGCAGTACTTC.

The chain combines TRBV27 with TRBJ2-3; 14 bases align to TRBD2. Germline assignment: CDR1 MNHEY and CDR2 SMNVEV (reference sequence). The CDR3 is made up of 16 amino acids. The V and J ends lost 7 bases and 6 bases, in that order; junction bases with no gene match: 9. CDR3 coding DNA: TGTGCCAGCACCGGGACTAGCGGGGGCTGGGGGGATACGCAGTATTTT. Its translation is CASTGTSGGWGDTQYF.

This chain connects TRBV12-3 or TRBV12-4 to TRBJ1-3; D gene ambiguous. The CDR3 has 13 residues. Deletions cut 5 bases from V and 2 bases from J, with 7 bases between. DNA for the CDR3: TGTGCCAGCAGTGCGACTGCTGGAAACACCATATATTTT. Translating it yields CASSATAGNTIYF.

CDR3 DNA: TGTGCCAGCAGCCAGGGGGCGGTGGGCACAGATACGCAGTATTTT. The encoded protein is CASSQGAVGTDTQYF. The gene calls are TRBV7-2 and TRBJ2-3, with TRBD1 identical over 8 bases. The ends lost 5 bases at V and 1 base at J; junction bases unmatched: 5. This CDR3 is built from 15 residues. Germline V gene lookup returns CDR1 SGHTA and CDR2 FQGNSA.

Many counts were recorded for this clonotype. The chain recombines TRBV6-5 with TRBJ1-3; D gene ambiguous. This CDR3 contains 14 residues. Between the trimmed V and J ends, which lost 1 base and 1 base, there was a span of 5 bases. The germline V gene has CDR1 MNHEY and CDR2 SVGAGI. Written as DNA, the CDR3 is TGTGCCAGCAGTTACTTGAGTTCTGGAAACACCATATATTTT. Translated: CASSYLSSGNTIYF.

This clonotype occurred many times. The V gene is TRBV6-2 or TRBV6-3, the J gene TRBJ2-6, with D perhaps matching TRBD2 (6 bases). CDR1 and CDR2 (germline): MNHEY, SVGEGT. The V and J ends lost 7 bases and 2 bases respectively, with 24 bases between them. This CDR3 is 19 amino acids long. DNA for the CDR3: TGTGCCAGCACGCGGCAGTGGTATGGAGGGGAGACTGGGGCCAACGTCCTGACTTTC. It codes for CASTRQWYGGETGANVLTF.